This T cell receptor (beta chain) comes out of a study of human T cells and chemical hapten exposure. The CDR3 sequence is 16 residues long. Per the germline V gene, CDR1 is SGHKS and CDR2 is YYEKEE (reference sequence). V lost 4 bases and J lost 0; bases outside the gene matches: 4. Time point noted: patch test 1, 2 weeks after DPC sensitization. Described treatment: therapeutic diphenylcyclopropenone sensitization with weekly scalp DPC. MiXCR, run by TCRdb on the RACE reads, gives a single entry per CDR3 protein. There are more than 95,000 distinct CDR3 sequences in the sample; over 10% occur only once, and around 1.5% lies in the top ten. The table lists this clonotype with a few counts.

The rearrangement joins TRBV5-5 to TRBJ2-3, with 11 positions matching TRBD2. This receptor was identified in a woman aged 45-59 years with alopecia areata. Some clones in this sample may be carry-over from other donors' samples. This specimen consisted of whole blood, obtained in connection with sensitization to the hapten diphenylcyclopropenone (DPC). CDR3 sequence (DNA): TGTGCCAGCAGCGTGGGACTAGCGGCTAGCACAGATACGCAGTATTTT. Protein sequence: CASSVGLAASTDTQYF.